Here is one T cell receptor (beta chain) with its context. Its antigen is as yet unknown. The data originate from a study of response to subunit inactivated influenza vaccine. Broader study findings: Researchers suggested that each seasonal influenza vaccination recruits few new T cells.

V lost 5 bases and J 3 bases, leaving 9 bases between the germline ends. There are 12 residues in the CDR3. Germline V gene sequence: CDR1 SGHRS, CDR2 YFSETQ. TCRdb passed the RT-PCR reads through MiXCR, listing each CDR3 protein once. The table shows more than 700,000 distinct CDR3 sequences, with approximately 21% occurring only once. The J gene is TRBJ2-7, the V gene TRBV5-1; D is uncertain. The sequenced sample was PBMCs from blood, obtained more than 4 days after vaccination. The clonotype was recovered from a man aged 50 to 60 who received an inactivated influenza vaccine. Here the CDR3 reads CASRSEFYEQYF. CDR3 sequence (DNA): TGCGCCAGCAGGTCGGAATTCTACGAGCAGTACTTC.